This T cell receptor (beta chain) originates from a study of T cell repertoires in cytomegalovirus infection. The germline gives CDR1 SGHDT, CDR2 YYEEEE. This CDR3 region has 15 residues. With 0 bases removed from V and 3 bases from J, the gap between germline ends came to 12 bases. About this clonotype: No antigen is known for it.

Study-wide findings and caveats: Carriage of CMV together with the relevant HLA was identifiable through cumulative public TCR beta family frequency. Ex vivo, HLA-C-restricted CMV-specific TCR beta clonotypes prevailed over the rest of the response.

TCRdb redid the calling of the reads with MiXCR, one entry per CDR3 protein. The sample holds under 50,000 distinct CDR3 sequences, 20% to 25% seen once. The clonotype was recovered from a human donor in good health (CMV status not recorded). Some clones in this sample may be carry-over from other donors' samples. The sequencing sample was made of PBMCs, sequenced either directly or after in vitro stimulation (not recorded which). The chain employs TRBV5-6 and TRBJ2-5; weak D call: TRBD2 (6 bases). Written as DNA, the CDR3 is TGTGCCAGCAGCTTGGTTGTTTCGGGAGAAGAGACCCAGTACTTC. Translated, it gives CASSLVVSGEETQYF.